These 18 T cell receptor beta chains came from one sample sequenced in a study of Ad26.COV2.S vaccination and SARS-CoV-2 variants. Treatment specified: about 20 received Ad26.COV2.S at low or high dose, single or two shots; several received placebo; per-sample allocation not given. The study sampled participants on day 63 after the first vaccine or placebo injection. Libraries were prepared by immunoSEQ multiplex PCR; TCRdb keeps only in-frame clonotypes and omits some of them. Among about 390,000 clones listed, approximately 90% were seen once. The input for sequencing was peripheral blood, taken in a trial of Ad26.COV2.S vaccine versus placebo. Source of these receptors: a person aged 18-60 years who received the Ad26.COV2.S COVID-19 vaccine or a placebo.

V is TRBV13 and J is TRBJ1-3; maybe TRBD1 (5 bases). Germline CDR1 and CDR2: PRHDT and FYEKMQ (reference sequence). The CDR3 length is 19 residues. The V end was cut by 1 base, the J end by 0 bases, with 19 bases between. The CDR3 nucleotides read TGTGCCAGCAGCTTAGTCGCCAGGGCTTCTTCTCTCTCTGGAAACACCATATATTTT. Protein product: CASSLVARASSLSGNTIYF.

The CDR3 nucleotides are TGTGCCAGCAGTGTACGAGGGGCTGAAGCTTTCTTT. It yields the protein CASSVRGAEAFF. The gene calls are TRBV2 and TRBJ1-1, with a tentative D call TRBD1 (5 bases). V was clipped by 4 bases and J by 6 bases, with 9 bases between them. The CDR3 totals 12 residues. The germline gives CDR1 SNHLY, CDR2 FYNNEI.

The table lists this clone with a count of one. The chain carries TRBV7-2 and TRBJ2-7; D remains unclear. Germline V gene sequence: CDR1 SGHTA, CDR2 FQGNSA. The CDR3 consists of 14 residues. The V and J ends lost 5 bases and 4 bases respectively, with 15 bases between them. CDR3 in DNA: TGTGCCAGCAGCCCGGGCCGTTTCGGGTACGAGCAGTACTTC. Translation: CASSPGRFGYEQYF.

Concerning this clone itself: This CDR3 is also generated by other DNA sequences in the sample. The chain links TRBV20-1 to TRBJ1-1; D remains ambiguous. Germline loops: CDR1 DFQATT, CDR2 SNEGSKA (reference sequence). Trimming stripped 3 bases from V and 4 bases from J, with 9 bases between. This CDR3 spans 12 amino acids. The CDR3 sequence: CSASPGGTEAFF. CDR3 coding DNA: TGCAGTGCTAGTCCAGGAGGCACTGAAGCTTTCTTT.

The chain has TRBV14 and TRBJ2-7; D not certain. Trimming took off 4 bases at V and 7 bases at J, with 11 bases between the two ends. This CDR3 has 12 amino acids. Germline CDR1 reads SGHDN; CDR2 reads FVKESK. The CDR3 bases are TGTGCCAGCAGCCTATCGGGTGGTGAGCAGTACTTC. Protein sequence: CASSLSGGEQYF.

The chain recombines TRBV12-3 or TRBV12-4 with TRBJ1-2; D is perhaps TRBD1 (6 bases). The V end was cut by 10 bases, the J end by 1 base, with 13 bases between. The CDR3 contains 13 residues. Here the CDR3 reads CATGDVFNYGYTF. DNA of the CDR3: TGTGCCACAGGGGACGTCTTTAACTATGGCTACACCTTC.

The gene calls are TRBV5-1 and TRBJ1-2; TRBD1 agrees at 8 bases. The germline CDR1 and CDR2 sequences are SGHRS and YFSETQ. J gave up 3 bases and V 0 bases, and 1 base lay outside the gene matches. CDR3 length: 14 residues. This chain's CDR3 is CASSLEGQDYGYTF. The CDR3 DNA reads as TGCGCCAGCAGCTTGGAGGGACAGGACTATGGCTACACCTTC.

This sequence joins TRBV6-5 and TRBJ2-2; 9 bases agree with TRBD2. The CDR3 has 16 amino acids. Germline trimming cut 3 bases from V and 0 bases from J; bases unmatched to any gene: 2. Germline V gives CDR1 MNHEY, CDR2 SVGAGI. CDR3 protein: CASSYSGGSNTGELFF. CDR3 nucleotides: TGTGCCAGCAGTTATAGCGGGGGCTCGAACACCGGGGAGCTGTTTTTT.

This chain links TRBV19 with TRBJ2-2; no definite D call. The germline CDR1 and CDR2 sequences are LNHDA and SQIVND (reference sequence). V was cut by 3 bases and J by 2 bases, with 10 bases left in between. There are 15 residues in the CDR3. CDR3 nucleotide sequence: TGTGCCAGTAGTATTTTGGACGGTAACACCGGGGAGCTGTTTTTT. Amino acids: CASSILDGNTGELFF. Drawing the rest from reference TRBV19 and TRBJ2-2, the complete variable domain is DGGITQSPKYLFRKEGQNVTLSCEQNLNHDAMYWYRQDPGQGLRLIYYSQIVNDFQKGDIAEGYSVSREKKESFPLTVTSAQKNPTAFYLCASSILDGNTGELFFGEGSRLTVL.

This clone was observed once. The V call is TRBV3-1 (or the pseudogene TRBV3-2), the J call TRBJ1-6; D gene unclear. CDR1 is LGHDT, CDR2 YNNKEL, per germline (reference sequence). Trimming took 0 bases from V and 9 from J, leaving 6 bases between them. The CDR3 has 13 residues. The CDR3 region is CASSQDLGSPLHF. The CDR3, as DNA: TGTGCCAGCAGCCAAGATCTGGGTTCACCCCTCCACTTT.

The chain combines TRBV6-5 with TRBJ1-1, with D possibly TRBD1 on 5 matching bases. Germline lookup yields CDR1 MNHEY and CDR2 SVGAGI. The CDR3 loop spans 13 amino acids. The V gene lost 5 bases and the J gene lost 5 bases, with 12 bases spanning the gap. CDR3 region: CASSLRGETEAFF. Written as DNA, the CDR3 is TGTGCCAGCAGTCTCCGAGGGGAGACTGAAGCTTTCTTT.

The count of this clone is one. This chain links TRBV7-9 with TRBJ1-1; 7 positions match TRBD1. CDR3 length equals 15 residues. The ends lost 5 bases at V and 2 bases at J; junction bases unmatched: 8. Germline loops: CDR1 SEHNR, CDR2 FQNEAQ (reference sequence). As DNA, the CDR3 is TGTGCCAGCAGCCTACAGGGGAGTCTAAACACTGAAGCTTTCTTT. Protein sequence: CASSLQGSLNTEAFF. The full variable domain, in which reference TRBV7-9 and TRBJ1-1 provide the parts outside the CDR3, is DTGVSQNPRHKITKRGQNVTFRCDPISEHNRLYWYRQTLGQGPEFLTYFQNEAQLEKSRLLSDRFSAERPKGSFSTLEIQRTEQGDSAMYLCASSLQGSLNTEAFFGQGTRLTVV.

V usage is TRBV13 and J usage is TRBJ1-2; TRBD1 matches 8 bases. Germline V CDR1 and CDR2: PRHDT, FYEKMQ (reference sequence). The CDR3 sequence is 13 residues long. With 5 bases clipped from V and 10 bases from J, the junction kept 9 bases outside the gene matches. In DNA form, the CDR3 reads TGTGCCAGCAGCCGCGGGACAGGTGATGACTACACCTTC. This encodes CASSRGTGDDYTF. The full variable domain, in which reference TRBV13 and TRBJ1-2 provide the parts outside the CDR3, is AAGVIQSPRHLIKEKRETATLKCYPIPRHDTVYWYQQGPGQDPQFLISFYEKMQSDKGSIPDRFSAQQFSDYHSELNMSSLELGDSALYFCASSRGTGDDYTFGSGTRLTVV.

The CDR3 bases are TGTGCCAGCAGCCAAGTTGGACTAGCGGGCCGGGAGCAGTACTTC. This codes for CASSQVGLAGREQYF. The J gene is TRBJ2-7, the V gene TRBV3-1 (or the pseudogene TRBV3-2), with 11 bases that match TRBD2. CDR1 is LGHDT and CDR2 is YNNKEL in the germline V gene (reference sequence). V lost 1 base and J lost 7; bases outside the gene matches: 6. The CDR3 contains 15 residues.

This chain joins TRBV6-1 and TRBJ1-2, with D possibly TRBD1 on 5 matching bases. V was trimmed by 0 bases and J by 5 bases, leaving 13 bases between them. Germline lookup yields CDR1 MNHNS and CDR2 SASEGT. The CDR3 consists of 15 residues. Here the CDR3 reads CASSEAPGTIYGYTF. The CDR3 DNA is TGTGCCAGCAGTGAAGCGCCCGGGACTATTTATGGCTACACCTTC.

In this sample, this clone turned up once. The DNA of the CDR3 is TGTGCCAGCAGTTTATATCACACCGGGGAGCTGTTTTTT. Its protein product is CASSLYHTGELFF. The chain couples TRBV27 to TRBJ2-2; D gene ambiguous. Germline V gene sequence: CDR1 MNHEY, CDR2 SMNVEV (reference sequence). There are 13 residues in the CDR3. Between the trimmed V and J ends, which lost 1 base and 3 bases, there was a span of 3 bases.

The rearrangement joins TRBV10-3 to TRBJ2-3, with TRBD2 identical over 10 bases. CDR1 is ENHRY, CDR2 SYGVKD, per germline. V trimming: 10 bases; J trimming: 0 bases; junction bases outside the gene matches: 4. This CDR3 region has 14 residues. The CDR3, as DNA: TGTGCCACTGCGACTAGCGGGAGCACAGATACGCAGTATTTT. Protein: CATATSGSTDTQYF.

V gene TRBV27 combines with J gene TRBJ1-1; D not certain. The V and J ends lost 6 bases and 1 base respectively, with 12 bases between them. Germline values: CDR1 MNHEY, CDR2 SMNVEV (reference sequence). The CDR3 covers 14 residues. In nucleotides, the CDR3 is TGTGCCAGCAGAAAGGTTGGTACGAACACTGAAGCTTTCTTT. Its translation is CASRKVGTNTEAFF.